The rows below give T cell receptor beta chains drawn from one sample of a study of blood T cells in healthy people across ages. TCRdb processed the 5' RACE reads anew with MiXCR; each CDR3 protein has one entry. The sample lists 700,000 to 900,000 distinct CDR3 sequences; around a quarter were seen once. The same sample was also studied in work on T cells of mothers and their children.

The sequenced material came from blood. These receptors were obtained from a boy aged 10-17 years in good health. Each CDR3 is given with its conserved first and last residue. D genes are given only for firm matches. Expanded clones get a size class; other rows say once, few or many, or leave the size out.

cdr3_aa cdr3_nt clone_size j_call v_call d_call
CASSSIIGGYGYTF TGTGCCAGCAGTAGTATAATCGGGGGCTATGGCTACACCTTC few TRBJ1-2 TRBV6-6 NA
CASSPSNQLAGSSYNEQFF TGCGCCAGCAGCCCCTCAAACCAACTAGCGGGGAGCTCCTACAATGAGCAGTTCTTC few TRBJ2-1 TRBV5-1 TRBD2
CASSFFWGATNEKLFF TGTGCCAGCAGCTTCTTCTGGGGTGCAACTAATGAAAAACTGTTTTTT NA TRBJ1-4 TRBV28 NA
CSARGALRETQYF TGCAGTGCTAGAGGGGCACTTAGAGAGACCCAGTACTTC NA TRBJ2-5 TRBV20-1 NA
CSATRQGDTQYF TGCAGTGCCACCCGACAGGGTGATACGCAGTATTTT few TRBJ2-3 TRBV20-1 TRBD1
CASSLSPLRGVGFF TGTGCCAGCAGTTTATCCCCTCTACGGGGGGTCGGGTTCTTC NA TRBJ2-5 TRBV28 TRBD2
CASSPPWDLRNYGYTF TGTGCCAGCTCACCTCCATGGGACTTACGAAACTATGGCTACACCTTC NA TRBJ1-2 TRBV18 NA
CAWSARTVADEKLLF TGTGCCTGGAGTGCAAGGACGGTGGCGGATGAAAAACTGCTTTTT few TRBJ1-4 TRBV30 NA
CASSSTGTGELFF TGTGCCAGCAGCTCGACCGGGACCGGGGAGCTGTTTTTT few TRBJ2-2 TRBV7-2 NA
CRVRGGGAGDTQYF TGCAGGGTTAGAGGGGGGGGTGCGGGAGATACGCAGTATTTT NA TRBJ2-3 TRBV20-1 NA
CASSEGGRTNEKLFF TGTGCCAGCAGCGAGGGGGGGAGGACTAATGAAAAACTGTTTTTT NA TRBJ1-4 TRBV7-4 NA
CAVSQLSYEQYF TGTGCCGTATCCCAGCTAAGCTACGAGCAGTACTTC NA TRBJ2-7 TRBV6-1 NA
CASSFSGEGTDTQYF TGCGCCAGTTCATTTAGCGGAGAAGGCACAGATACGCAGTATTTT NA TRBJ2-3 TRBV4-3 NA
CASREGGTEKLFF TGTGCCAGCAGGGAAGGGGGAACGGAAAAACTGTTTTTT NA TRBJ1-4 TRBV6-6 NA
CASSFVEIIGELFF TGTGCCAGCAGCTTTGTTGAGATTATCGGGGAGCTGTTTTTT NA TRBJ2-2 TRBV5-5 NA
CASNSGTGSGELFF TGCGCCAGCAACTCAGGGACAGGGTCCGGGGAGCTGTTTTTT NA TRBJ2-2 TRBV5-1 TRBD1
CASSLAPGTGGRSPLHF TGTGCCAGCAGCTTAGCCCCCGGGACAGGGGGGCGATCACCCCTCCACTTT NA TRBJ1-6 TRBV7-9 TRBD1